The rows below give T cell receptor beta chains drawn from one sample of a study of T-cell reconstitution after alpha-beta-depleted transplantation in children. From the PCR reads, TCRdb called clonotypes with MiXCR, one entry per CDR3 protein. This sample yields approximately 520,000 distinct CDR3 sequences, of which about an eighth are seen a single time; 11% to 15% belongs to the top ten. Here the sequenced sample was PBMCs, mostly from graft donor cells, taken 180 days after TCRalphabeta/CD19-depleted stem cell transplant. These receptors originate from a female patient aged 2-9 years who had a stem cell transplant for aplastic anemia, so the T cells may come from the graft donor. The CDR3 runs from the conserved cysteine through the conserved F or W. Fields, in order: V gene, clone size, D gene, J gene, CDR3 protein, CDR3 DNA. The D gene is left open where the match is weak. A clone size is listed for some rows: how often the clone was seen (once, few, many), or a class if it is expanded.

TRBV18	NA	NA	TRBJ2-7	CASSLYLSGNNHEQYF	TGTGCCAGCTCACTGTACTTATCAGGGAACAACCACGAGCAGTACTTC
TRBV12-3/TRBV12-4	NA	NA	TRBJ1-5	CASSQTTRFNQPQHF	TGTGCCAGCAGTCAGACAACCCGATTCAATCAGCCCCAGCATTTT
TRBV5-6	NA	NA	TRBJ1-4	CASSLRSANEKLFF	TGTGCCAGCAGCTTGAGGTCAGCTAATGAAAAACTGTTTTTT
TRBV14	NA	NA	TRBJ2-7	CASSQVLAREQYF	TGTGCCAGCAGCCAAGTCCTAGCTCGCGAGCAGTACTTC
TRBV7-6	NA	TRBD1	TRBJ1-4	CASTAGTGINEKLFF	TGTGCCAGCACCGCCGGGACAGGAATTAATGAAAAACTGTTTTTT
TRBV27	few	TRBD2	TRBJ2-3	CASSLSFGGVSTDTQYF	TGTGCCAGCAGTTTATCGTTTGGGGGGGTTAGCACAGATACGCAGTATTTT
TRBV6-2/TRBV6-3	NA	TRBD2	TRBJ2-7	CASSYDAGAYEQYF	TGTGCCAGCAGTTACGATGCGGGAGCCTACGAGCAGTACTTC
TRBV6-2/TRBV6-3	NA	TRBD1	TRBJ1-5	CASSDRDRAGNQPQHF	TGTGCCAGCAGTGACCGGGACAGGGCTGGGAATCAGCCCCAGCATTTT
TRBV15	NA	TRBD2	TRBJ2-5	CATSIGTSFGQETQYF	TGTGCCACCAGCATAGGGACTAGCTTCGGCCAAGAGACCCAGTACTTC
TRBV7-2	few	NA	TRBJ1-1	CASSRKGDTEAFF	TGTGCCAGCAGCCGGAAGGGGGACACTGAAGCTTTCTTT
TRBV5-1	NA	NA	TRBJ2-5	CASSLNGGPGGETQYF	TGCGCCAGCAGCTTGAATGGGGGTCCCGGCGGGGAGACCCAGTACTTC
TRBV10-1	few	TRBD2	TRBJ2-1	CASSERVLAGISGNEQFF	TGCGCCAGCAGTGAGCGGGTCCTAGCGGGAATCAGCGGCAATGAGCAGTTCTTC
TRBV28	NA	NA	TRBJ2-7	CASSLTPSQVLSYEQYF	TGTGCCAGCAGTCTTACGCCCTCACAGGTCCTCTCCTACGAGCAGTACTTC
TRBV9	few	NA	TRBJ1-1	CASSVAGSGTEAFF	TGTGCCAGCAGCGTAGCGGGGTCGGGTACTGAAGCTTTCTTT
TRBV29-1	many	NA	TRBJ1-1	CSVQEMGPTEAFF	TGCAGCGTTCAGGAAATGGGGCCCACTGAAGCTTTCTTT
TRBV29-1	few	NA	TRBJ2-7	CSVMTGEWYEQYF	TGCAGCGTAATGACGGGGGAGTGGTACGAGCAGTACTTC
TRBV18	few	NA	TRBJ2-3	CASSPERISTDTQYF	TGTGCCAGCTCACCAGAGCGGATTAGCACAGATACGCAGTATTTT
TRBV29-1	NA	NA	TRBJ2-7	CSVAGHLETILPYEQYF	TGCAGCGTTGCCGGACACCTCGAGACTATACTCCCTTACGAGCAGTACTTC
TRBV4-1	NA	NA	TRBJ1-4	CASLSDSLNEKLFF	TGCGCCAGCCTATCCGACAGCTTAAATGAAAAACTGTTTTTT
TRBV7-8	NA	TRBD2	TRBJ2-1	CASSARWREGVNEQFF	TGTGCCAGCAGCGCTAGGTGGCGGGAGGGCGTTAATGAGCAGTTCTTC
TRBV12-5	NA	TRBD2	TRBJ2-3	CATRPSGSTDTQYF	TGTGCTACCCGGCCTAGCGGGAGCACAGATACGCAGTATTTT
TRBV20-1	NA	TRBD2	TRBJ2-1	CSAPRSGDNNEQFF	TGCAGTGCCCCGAGGAGCGGGGATAACAATGAGCAGTTCTTC
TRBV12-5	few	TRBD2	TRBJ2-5	CASGLHSGRQETQYF	TGTGCTAGTGGTTTGCACTCCGGGAGGCAAGAGACCCAGTACTTC
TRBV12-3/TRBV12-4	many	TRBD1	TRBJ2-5	CASSFGQGAETQYF	TGTGCCAGCAGTTTCGGGCAGGGGGCCGAGACCCAGTACTTC
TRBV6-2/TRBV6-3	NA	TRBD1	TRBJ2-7	CASSRTSGTGTLAVSSYEQYF	TGTGCCAGCAGTCGTACGTCCGGGACAGGGACCCTAGCGGTCAGCTCCTACGAGCAGTACTTC
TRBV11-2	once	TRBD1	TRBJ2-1	CASSNLPGQGTCEQFF	TGTGCCAGCAGCAATCTCCCGGGACAGGGGACGTGCGAGCAGTTCTTC
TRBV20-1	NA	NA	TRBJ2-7	CSARARQGGTYEQYF	TGCAGTGCTAGAGCACGGCAGGGCGGGACCTACGAGCAGTACTTC
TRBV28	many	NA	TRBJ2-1	CASSSTGTLTYNEQFF	TGTGCCAGCAGTTCAACCGGGACCCTCACCTACAATGAGCAGTTCTTC
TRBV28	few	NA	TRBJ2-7	CASIRARRGSYEQYF	TGTGCCAGCATAAGAGCGAGGAGGGGATCCTACGAGCAGTACTTC
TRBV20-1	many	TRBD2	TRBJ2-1	CSAHPLLAGVFNEQFF	TGCAGTGCCCATCCACTTCTAGCGGGAGTTTTCAATGAGCAGTTCTTC
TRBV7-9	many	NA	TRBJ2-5	CASSLSLETQYF	TGTGCCAGCAGCTTATCCTTAGAGACCCAGTACTTC
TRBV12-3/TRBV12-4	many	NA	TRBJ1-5	CASSLSGFYQPQHF	TGTGCCAGCAGTTTATCCGGGTTCTATCAGCCCCAGCATTTT
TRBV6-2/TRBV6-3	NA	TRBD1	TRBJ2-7	CASSGQVIALYEQYF	TGTGCCAGCAGCGGACAGGTGATCGCGCTCTACGAGCAGTACTTC
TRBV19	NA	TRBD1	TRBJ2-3	CASSPGQPLLPTDTQYF	TGTGCCAGTAGTCCGGGACAGCCACTACTACCCACAGATACGCAGTATTTT
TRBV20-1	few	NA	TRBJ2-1	CSASGQLAGSYNEQFF	TGCAGTGCTAGTGGTCAACTAGCAGGCTCCTACAATGAGCAGTTCTTC
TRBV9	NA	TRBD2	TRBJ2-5	CASSVGTSGSETQYF	TGTGCCAGCAGCGTAGGTACTAGCGGGTCCGAGACCCAGTACTTC
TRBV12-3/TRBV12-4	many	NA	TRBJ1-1	CASSSPVISTEAFF	TGTGCCAGCAGTTCCCCCGTTATTAGCACTGAAGCTTTCTTT
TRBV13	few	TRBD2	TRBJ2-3	CASSEPRDYSDTQYF	TGTGCCAGCAGCGAACCACGGGACTACTCGGATACGCAGTATTTT
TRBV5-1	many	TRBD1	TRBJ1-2	CASSRQGDYGYTF	TGCGCCAGCAGCCGACAGGGGGACTATGGCTACACCTTC
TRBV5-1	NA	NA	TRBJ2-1	CASRAAQTYNEQFF	TGCGCCAGCAGGGCCGCGCAAACCTACAATGAGCAGTTCTTC
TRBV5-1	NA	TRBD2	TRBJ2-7	CASRTSGSPYEQYF	TGCGCCAGCAGAACTAGCGGGAGTCCCTACGAGCAGTACTTC
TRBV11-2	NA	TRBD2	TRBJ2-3	CASSLRLVASGSTDTQYF	TGTGCCAGCAGCTTAAGGTTGGTGGCTAGCGGAAGCACAGATACGCAGTATTTT
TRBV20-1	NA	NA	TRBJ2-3	CSASPTDTQYF	TGCAGTGCTTCTCCTACAGATACGCAGTATTTT
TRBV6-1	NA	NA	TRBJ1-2	CASSENLGDYGYTF	TGTGCCAGCAGTGAAAACCTCGGGGACTATGGCTACACCTTC
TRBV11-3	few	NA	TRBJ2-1	CASSLGSWGKGVEQFF	TGTGCCAGCAGCTTAGGGTCGTGGGGCAAGGGGGTTGAGCAGTTCTTC
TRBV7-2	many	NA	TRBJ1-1	CASSLRTELKEDTEAFF	TGTGCCAGCAGCCTTCGGACAGAGCTTAAAGAGGACACTGAAGCTTTCTTT
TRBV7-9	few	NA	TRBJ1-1	CASRPWGGATEAFF	TGTGCCAGCAGGCCGTGGGGGGGCGCGACTGAAGCTTTCTTT
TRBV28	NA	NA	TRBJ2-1	CASSKSRDPSPNEQFF	TGTGCCAGCAGTAAGAGCCGGGACCCTAGTCCCAATGAGCAGTTCTTC
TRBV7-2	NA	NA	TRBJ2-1	CASSPQTLSSYNEQFF	TGTGCCAGCAGCCCTCAGACTCTTAGCTCCTACAATGAGCAGTTCTTC
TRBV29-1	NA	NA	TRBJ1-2	CSGYGQNHYGYTF	TGCAGCGGCTACGGACAGAACCACTATGGCTACACCTTC
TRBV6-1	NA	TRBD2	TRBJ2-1	CASREGSGSDEQFF	TGTGCCAGCAGGGAGGGTAGCGGGAGCGATGAGCAGTTCTTC
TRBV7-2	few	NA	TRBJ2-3	CASSSRAGRTSDTQYF	TGTGCCAGCAGCTCCCGGGCGGGACGGACCTCGGATACGCAGTATTTT
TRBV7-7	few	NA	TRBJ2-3	CASSLGHSHTQYF	TGTGCCAGCAGCTTAGGCCACTCCCATACGCAGTATTTT
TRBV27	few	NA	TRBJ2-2	CASSFADDRVNTGELFF	TGTGCCAGCAGTTTTGCAGATGACAGAGTTAACACCGGGGAGCTGTTTTTT